The T cell receptor beta chain under discussion was sequenced for a study of cytomegalovirus exposure and HLA in healthy donors. General study results and limits: Later analysis associated a missense DCLRE1C variant with TCR beta V- and J-gene trimming. In an earlier analysis, in some 600 donors, most V segments appeared productive either ~87% or ~30% of the time.

Trimming cost V 1 base and J 4 bases, with 11 bases left between them. The germline V gene has CDR1 SGHDN and CDR2 FVKESK. This CDR3 contains 15 residues. Vbeta (60) and Jbeta (13) primers were used in the PCR. In the authors' methods: Unique TCR beta chains numbered approximately 80 million in a later analysis, with around 10 million shared. Profiled with immunoSEQ multiplex PCR; TCRdb holds only in-frame clones, not every one. That table furnishes V, J and clone size, whereas the DNA furnished D and trimming. Its table records approximately 190,000 clones. Points on this clone: Its antigen is as yet unknown.

The TCR originated in a boy between 5 and 17 years old in good health and CMV-seronegative. The sequencing input was PBMCs. The chain uses TRBV14 and TRBJ2-1; possibly TRBD2 for D (6 bases). CDR3: CASSQVWGVYNEQFF. DNA of the CDR3: TGTGCCAGCAGCCAAGTTTGGGGGGTGTACAATGAGCAGTTCTTC.